This T cell receptor (beta chain) was identified during a study of blood T cell repertoires in COVID-19. Study-level background: Both acute and convalescent COVID-19 samples were obtained from the United States, Italy and Spain. Sources were T cells, B-cell-depleted T cells, or PBMCs; the material itself was cDNA or gDNA.

Repertoires were generated with immunoSEQ multiplex PCR, while TCRdb's copy carries only in-frame clones and drops some. The sample lists roughly 330,000 clones, around 86% occurring once. Trimming took off 4 bases at V and 0 bases at J, with 10 bases between the two ends. Looked up from germline, CDR1 is KGHSH and CDR2 is LQKENI. This CDR3 spans 15 amino acids. The source is a woman aged 50 to 65 with acute or convalescent COVID-19. The sample was peripheral blood. The chain employs TRBV18 and TRBJ1-5, with no clear D. Written as DNA, the CDR3 is TGTGCCAGCTCACAGCTGACAAATAGCAATCAGCCCCAGCATTTT. Protein: CASSQLTNSNQPQHF.